This TCR beta chain was sequenced in a study of cytomegalovirus exposure and HLA in healthy donors. Regarding the study as a whole: Productive status was seen about 90% or about 30% of the time for most TCR beta V segments in an earlier analysis.

The PCR had 60 Vbeta and 13 Jbeta primers. TCRdb keeps only in-frame clones here, not all; method: immunoSEQ multiplex PCR. The sample lists 200,000 or so clones, approximately 88% occurring once. Comments on this clone: The antigen is unknown.

V dropped 3 bases and J dropped 0; count of bases not matched to a gene: 2. The CDR3 loop spans 15 amino acids. Germline loops: CDR1 SGDLS, CDR2 YYNGEE. This TCR was sampled from a boy between 2 and 15 years old in good health and CMV-seronegative. This chain connects TRBV9 to TRBJ2-3; 9 nucleotides match TRBD2. Sequences were obtained from PBMCs. In nucleotides, the CDR3 is TGTGCCAGCAGCGGTCTAGCGGGGAGCACAGATACGCAGTATTTT. The encoded protein is CASSGLAGSTDTQYF. Full variable domain (missing parts from reference TRBV9 and TRBJ2-3): DSGVTQTPKHLITATGQRVTLRCSPRSGDLSVYWYQQSLDQGLQFLIQYYNGEERAKGNILERFSAQQFPDLHSELNLSSLELGDSALYFCASSGLAGSTDTQYFGPGTRLTVL.